This paragraph reports one TCR beta chain. The germline V and J ends were trimmed by 5 bases and 3 bases, with 14 bases remaining between them. CDR3 length: 14 amino acids. Germline V gene lookup returns CDR1 SGHVS and CDR2 FNYEAQ. TCRdb's table, derived via immunoSEQ multiplex PCR, lists solely in-frame clones and lacks some. The repertoire holds about 96,000 clones, with more than 85% as singletons. The data were obtained in a study of PD-1 blockade in classical Hodgkin lymphoma. Time point noted: cycle 4 day 1 (C4D1), after about 6 weeks of nivolumab. Each patient relapsed following autologous stem cell transplantation, and prior brentuximab vedotin exposure differed.

This receptor was obtained from a human donor with classical Hodgkin lymphoma. The sequences come from peripheral blood mononuclear cells (PBMCs), collected before the fourth cycle of nivolumab. V and J are TRBV7-6 and TRBJ2-7; D is perhaps TRBD1 (6 bases). The CDR3 nucleotides read TGTGCCAGCAGCCGATCGGACAGTAACTACGAGCAGTACTTC. This sequence encodes CASSRSDSNYEQYF.